The 2 T cell receptor beta chains given below trace back to one sample, sequenced in a study of radiotherapy plus CTLA-4 blockade in lung cancer. Produced via immunoSEQ multiplex PCR; TCRdb's table is partial and in-frame only. The data show about 38,000 clones, about 73% seen once. The sample consisted of peripheral blood, taken from a patient treated with radiotherapy plus ipilimumab. These receptors all stem from a human donor with non-small cell lung cancer who had stable disease on radiotherapy plus ipilimumab.

The chain employs TRBV13 and TRBJ1-2, with 10 bases that match TRBD1. Trimming cost V 5 bases and J 6 bases; bases outside gene matches: 12. From germline, CDR1 is PRHDT and CDR2 FYEKMQ (reference sequence). This CDR3 spans 16 amino acids. CDR3 in amino acids: CASSLRPGQGYNGYTF. CDR3 sequence (DNA): TGTGCCAGCAGCCTTCGTCCGGGACAGGGGTATAATGGCTACACCTTC.

The V call is TRBV5-6, the J call TRBJ1-2; TRBD1 matches at 7 bases. The V segment lost 3 bases and the J segment 2 bases; nucleotides outside the gene matches: 1. Germline V CDR1 and CDR2: SGHDT, YYEEEE. The CDR3 spans 13 residues. CDR3 bases: TGTGCCAGCAGCTCGACAGGGAACTATGGCTACACCTTC. Its translation is CASSSTGNYGYTF.